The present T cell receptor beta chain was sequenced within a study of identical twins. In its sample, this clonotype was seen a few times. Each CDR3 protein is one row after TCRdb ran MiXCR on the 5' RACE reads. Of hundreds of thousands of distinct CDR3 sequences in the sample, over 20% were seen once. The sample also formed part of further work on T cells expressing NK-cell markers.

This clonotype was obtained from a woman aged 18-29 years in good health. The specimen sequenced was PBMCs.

CDR3 sequence: CASSYSILNVRGVTAQHF. The DNA for the CDR3 is TGTGCCAGCAGTTACTCCATTTTAAATGTCAGGGGAGTTACGGCCCAGCATTTT. V usage is TRBV6-5 and J usage is TRBJ1-5, with a weak D call TRBD1 (6 bases). The CDR3 consists of 18 residues. Germline lookup yields CDR1 MNHEY and CDR2 SVGAGI. Trimming shortened V by 0 bases and J by 11 bases, and 26 bases separated the two germline ends.